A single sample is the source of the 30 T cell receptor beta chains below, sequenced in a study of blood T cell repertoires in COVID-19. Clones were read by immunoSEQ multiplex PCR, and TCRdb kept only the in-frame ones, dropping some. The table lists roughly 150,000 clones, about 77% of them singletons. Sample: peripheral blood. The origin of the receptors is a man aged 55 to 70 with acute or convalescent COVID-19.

The CDR3 DNA is TGTGCCAGCCTCACCCCGGGACAGGGGGCTCGGACCCAGTACTTC. Protein: CASLTPGQGARTQYF. V is TRBV28 and J is TRBJ2-5; the match to TRBD1 covers 12 bases. Germline assignment: CDR1 MDHEN and CDR2 SYDVKM. Trimming cost V 8 bases and J 7 bases; bases outside gene matches: 11. This CDR3 contains 15 residues.

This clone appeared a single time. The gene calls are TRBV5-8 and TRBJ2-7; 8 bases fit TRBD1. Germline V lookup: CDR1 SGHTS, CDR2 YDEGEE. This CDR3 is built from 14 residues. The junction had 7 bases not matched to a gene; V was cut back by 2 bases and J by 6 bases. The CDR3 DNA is TGTGCCAGCAGCTTTGCCAGGGGGCTGGGCGAGCAGTACTTC. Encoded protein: CASSFARGLGEQYF. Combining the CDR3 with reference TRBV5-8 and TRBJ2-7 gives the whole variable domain EAGVTQSPTHLIKTRGQQATLRCSPISGHTSVYWYQQALGLGLQFLLWYDEGEERNRGNFPPRFSGRQFPNYSSELNVNALELEDSALYLCASSFARGLGEQYFGPGTRLTVT.

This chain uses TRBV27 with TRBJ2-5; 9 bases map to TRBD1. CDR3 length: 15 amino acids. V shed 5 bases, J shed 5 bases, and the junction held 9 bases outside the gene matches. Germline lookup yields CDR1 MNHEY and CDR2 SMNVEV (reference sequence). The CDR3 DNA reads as TGTGCCAGCAGTCCCCGGGACAGGGAAGGGGAGACCCAGTACTTC. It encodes CASSPRDREGETQYF.

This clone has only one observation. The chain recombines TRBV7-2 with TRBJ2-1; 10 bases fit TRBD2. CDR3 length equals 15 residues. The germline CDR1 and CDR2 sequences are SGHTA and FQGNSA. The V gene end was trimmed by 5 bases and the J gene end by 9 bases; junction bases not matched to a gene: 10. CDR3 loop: CASSTRGLALGEQFF. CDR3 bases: TGTGCCAGCAGCACCCGGGGACTAGCGCTAGGTGAGCAGTTCTTC.

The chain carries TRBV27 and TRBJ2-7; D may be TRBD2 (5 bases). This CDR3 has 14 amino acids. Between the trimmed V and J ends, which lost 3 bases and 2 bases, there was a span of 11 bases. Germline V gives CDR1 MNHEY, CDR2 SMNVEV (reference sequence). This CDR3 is CASSFWAGAYEQYF. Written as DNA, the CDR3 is TGTGCCAGCAGTTTCTGGGCGGGTGCCTACGAGCAGTACTTC.

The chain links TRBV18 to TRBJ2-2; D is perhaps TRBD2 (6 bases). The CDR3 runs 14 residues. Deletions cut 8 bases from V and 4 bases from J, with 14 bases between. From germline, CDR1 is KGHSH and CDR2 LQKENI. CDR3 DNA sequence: TGTGCCAGCGGTAGGACTAAGAGCACCGGGGAGCTGTTTTTT. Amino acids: CASGRTKSTGELFF.

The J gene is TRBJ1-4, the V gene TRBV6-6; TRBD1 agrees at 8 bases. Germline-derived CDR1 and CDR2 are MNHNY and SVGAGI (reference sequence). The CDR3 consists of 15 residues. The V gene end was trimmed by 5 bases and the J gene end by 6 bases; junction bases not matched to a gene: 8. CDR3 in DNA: TGTGCCAGCAGTGGCCAACAGGGGGGGTATGAAAAACTGTTTTTT. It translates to CASSGQQGGYEKLFF.

CDR3 sequence reads: CASSLRVVTNTGELFF. Here the CDR3 DNA reads TGCGCCAGCAGCTTGCGGGTTGTGACGAACACCGGGGAGCTGTTTTTT. The chain joins TRBV5-1 to TRBJ2-2; D not resolved. This CDR3 spans 16 amino acids. With 1 base removed from V and 0 bases from J, the gap between germline ends came to 10 bases. The germline gives CDR1 SGHRS, CDR2 YFSETQ.

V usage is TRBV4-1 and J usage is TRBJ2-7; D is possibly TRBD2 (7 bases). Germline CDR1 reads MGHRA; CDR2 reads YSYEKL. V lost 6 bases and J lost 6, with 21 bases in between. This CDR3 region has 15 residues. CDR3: CASSRGATGTLEQYF. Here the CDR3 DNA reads TGCGCCAGCAGTCGGGGGGCGACTGGCACTCTCGAGCAGTACTTC.

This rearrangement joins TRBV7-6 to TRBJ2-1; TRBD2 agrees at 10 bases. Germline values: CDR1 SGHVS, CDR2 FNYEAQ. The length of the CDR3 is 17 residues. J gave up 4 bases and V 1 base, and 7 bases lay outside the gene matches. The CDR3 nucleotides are TGTGCCAGCAGCTTAGGACCTCTAGCGGGAGTTTACAATGAGCAGTTCTTC. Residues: CASSLGPLAGVYNEQFF.

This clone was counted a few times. The CDR3 reads CASSYAPVGVNTEAFF. The CDR3 nucleotides read TGTGCCAGCAGTTACGCCCCGGTAGGGGTGAACACTGAAGCTTTCTTT. The rearrangement joins TRBV6-5 to TRBJ1-1, with D possibly being TRBD1 (5 bases). CDR3 length: 16 amino acids. Germline values: CDR1 MNHEY, CDR2 SVGAGI. Trimming removed 2 bases from V and 0 bases from J, with 13 bases in between.

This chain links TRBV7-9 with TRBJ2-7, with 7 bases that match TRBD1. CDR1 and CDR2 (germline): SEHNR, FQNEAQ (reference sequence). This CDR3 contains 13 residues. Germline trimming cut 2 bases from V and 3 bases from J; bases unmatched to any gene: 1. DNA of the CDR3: TGTGCCAGCAGCTTAACAGGGGACTACGAGCAGTACTTC. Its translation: CASSLTGDYEQYF.

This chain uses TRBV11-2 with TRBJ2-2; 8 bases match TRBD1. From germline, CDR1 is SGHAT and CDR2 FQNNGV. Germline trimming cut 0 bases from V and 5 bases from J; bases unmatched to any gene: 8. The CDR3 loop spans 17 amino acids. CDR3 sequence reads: CASSLDGQGAGTGELFF. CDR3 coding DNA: TGTGCCAGCAGCTTAGATGGGCAGGGGGCTGGGACCGGGGAGCTGTTTTTT.

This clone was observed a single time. The CDR3 reads CATSEMTAWGYNEQFF. DNA of the CDR3: TGTGCCACCAGTGAAATGACAGCATGGGGTTACAATGAGCAGTTCTTC. The genes are TRBV24-1 and TRBJ2-1, with D perhaps matching TRBD1 (5 bases). The CDR3 has 16 amino acids. The V end was cut by 4 bases, the J end by 4 bases, with 16 bases between. Germline V gives CDR1 KGHDR, CDR2 SFDVKD.

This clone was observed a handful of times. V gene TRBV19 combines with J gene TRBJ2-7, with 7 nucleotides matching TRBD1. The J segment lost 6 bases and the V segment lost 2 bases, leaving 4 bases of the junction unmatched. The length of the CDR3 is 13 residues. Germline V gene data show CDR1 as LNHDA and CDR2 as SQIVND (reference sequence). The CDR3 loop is CASSIFTGAEQYF. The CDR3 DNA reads TGTGCCAGTAGTATATTTACAGGGGCCGAGCAGTACTTC.

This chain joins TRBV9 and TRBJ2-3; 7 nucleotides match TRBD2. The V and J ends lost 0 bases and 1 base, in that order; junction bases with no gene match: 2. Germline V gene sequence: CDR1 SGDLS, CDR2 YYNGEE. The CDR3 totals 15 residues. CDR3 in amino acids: CASSVGSGGTDTQYF. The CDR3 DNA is TGTGCCAGCAGCGTAGGGAGCGGGGGCACAGATACGCAGTATTTT.

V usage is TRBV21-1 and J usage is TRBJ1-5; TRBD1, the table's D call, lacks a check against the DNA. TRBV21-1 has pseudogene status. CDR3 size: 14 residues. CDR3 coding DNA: TGTGCCAGCAGCACGCGACACCACAATCAGCCCCAGCATTTT. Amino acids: CASSTRHHNQPQHF.

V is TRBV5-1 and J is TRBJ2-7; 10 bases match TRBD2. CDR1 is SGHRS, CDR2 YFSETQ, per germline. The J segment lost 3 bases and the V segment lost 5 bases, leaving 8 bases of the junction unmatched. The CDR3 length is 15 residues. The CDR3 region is CASSEASGSFYEQYF. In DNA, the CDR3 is TGCGCCAGCAGTGAGGCTAGCGGGAGTTTCTACGAGCAGTACTTC.

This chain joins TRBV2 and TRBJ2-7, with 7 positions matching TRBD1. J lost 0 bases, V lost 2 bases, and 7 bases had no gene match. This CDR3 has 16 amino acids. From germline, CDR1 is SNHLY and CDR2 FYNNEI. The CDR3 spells CASSERPGGSSYEQYF. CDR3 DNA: TGTGCCAGCAGTGAAAGGCCAGGGGGAAGCTCCTACGAGCAGTACTTC.

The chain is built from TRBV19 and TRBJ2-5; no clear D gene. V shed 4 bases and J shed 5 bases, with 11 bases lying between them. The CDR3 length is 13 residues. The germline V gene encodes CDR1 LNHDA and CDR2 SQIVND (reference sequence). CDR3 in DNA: TGTGCCAGTAGTACTCAAGATCGGGAGACCCAGTACTTC. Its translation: CASSTQDRETQYF.

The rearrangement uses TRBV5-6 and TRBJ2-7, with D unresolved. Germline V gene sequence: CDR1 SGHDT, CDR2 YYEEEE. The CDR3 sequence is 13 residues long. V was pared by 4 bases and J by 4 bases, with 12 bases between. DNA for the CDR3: TGTGCCAGCAGCGCGGCTGGTTCGTACGAGCAGTACTTC. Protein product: CASSAAGSYEQYF.

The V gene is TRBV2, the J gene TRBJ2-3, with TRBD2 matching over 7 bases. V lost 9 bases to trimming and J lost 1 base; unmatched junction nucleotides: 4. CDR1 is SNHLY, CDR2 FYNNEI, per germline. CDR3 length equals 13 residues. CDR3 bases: TGTGCCAGTCGGGAGGTTGGCACAGATACGCAGTATTTT. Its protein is CASREVGTDTQYF.

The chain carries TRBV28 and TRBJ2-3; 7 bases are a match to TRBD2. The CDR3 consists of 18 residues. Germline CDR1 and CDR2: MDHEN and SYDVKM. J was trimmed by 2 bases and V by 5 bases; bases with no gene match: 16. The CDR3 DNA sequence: TGTGCCAGCAGTCCCGCCGGACGGGCGGGAGAACTCACAGATACGCAGTATTTT. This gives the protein CASSPAGRAGELTDTQYF.

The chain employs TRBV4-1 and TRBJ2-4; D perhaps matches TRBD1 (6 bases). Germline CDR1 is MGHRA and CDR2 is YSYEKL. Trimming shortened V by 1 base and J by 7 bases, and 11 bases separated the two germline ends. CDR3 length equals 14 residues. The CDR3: CASSQVDSFNIQYF. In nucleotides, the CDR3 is TGCGCCAGCAGCCAAGTGGACAGTTTCAACATTCAGTACTTC.

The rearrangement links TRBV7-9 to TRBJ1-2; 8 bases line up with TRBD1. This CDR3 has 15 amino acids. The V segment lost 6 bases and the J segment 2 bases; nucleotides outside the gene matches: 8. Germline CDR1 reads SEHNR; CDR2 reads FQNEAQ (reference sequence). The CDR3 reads CASSLTGGVNYGYTF. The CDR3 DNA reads TGTGCCAGCAGTCTTACAGGGGGGGTAAACTATGGCTACACCTTC.

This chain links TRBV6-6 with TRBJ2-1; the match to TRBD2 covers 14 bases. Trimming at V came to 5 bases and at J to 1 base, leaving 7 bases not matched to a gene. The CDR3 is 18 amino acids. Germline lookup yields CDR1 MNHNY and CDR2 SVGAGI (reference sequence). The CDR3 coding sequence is TGTGCCAGCAGTCCGGGACTAGCGGGAGTAGTGTCCTACAATGAGCAGTTCTTC. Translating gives CASSPGLAGVVSYNEQFF.

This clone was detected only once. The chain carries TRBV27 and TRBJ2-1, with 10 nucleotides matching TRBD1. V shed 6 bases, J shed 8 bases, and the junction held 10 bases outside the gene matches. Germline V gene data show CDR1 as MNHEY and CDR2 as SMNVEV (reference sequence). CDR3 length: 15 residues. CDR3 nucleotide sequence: TGTGCCAGCAGCCAGGGGGGACAGGGGTACCATGAGCAGTTCTTC. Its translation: CASSQGGQGYHEQFF.

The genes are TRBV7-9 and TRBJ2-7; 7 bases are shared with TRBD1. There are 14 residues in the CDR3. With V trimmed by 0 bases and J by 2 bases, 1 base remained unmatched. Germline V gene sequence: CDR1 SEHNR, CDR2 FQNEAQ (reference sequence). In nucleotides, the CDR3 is TGTGCCAGCAGCTTAGCCGACAGGGCCTACGAGCAGTACTTC. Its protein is CASSLADRAYEQYF.

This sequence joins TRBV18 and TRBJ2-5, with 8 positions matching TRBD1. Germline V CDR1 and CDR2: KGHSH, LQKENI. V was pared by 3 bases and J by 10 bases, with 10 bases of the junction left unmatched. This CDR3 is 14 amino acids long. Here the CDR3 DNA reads TGTGCCAGCTCACCCGACAGGGGTGGCCGGATCCAGTACTTC. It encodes CASSPDRGGRIQYF. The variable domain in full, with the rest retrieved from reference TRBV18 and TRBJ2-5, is NAGVMQNPRHLVRRRGQEARLRCSPMKGHSHVYWYRQLPEEGLKFMVYLQKENIIDESGMPKERFSAEFPKEGPSILRIQQVVRGDSAAYFCASSPDRGGRIQYFGPGTRLLVL.

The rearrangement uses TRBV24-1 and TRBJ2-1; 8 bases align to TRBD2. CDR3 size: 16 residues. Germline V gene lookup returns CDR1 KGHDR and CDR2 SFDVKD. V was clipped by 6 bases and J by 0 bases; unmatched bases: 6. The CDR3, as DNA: TGTGCCACCAGTCCTCGCGGGAGGAGCTCCTACAATGAGCAGTTCTTC. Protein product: CATSPRGRSSYNEQFF.